What follows is one T cell receptor (beta chain) and its context. What this receptor recognizes is not known. Per-base qualities were not stored, and no clone one base away is much larger. From the cysteine up to the phenylalanine, the CDR3 has a length of 11 residues. Just CDR3 DNA is preserved here, 33 bases in frame from base 1. From a lookup of the germline V gene, CDR1 and CDR2 are MNHNS and SASEGT. V is cut by 0 bases and J by 9 bases, and the space between the germline ends is 6 bases. This entry belongs to a study of cytomegalovirus exposure and HLA in healthy donors (dated by TCRdb to about 2017). About the investigation overall: An earlier analysis of approximately 640 of the donors reported approximately 270 Gb of sequence data and some 120 million unique TCR beta sequences from 150 million to 200 million T cells. The genetic ancestry cluster associated with self-reported Caucasian donors included over 65% of the 350 to 500 genotyped donors. Using immunosequencing, the study profiled T cell repertoires from 500 to 800 subjects and related those repertoires to cytomegalovirus serostatus. Roughly five DR-DQ haplotypes were handled as single units for association and clustering because linkage in the cohort was strong. All discovery cohort repertoires had been generated using a single sequencing platform. High-throughput TCR immunosequencing, statistical association of individual TCRs with disease status, and machine learning were combined to predict cytomegalovirus infection status. Typing coverage differed by locus: A, B, C, DRB1 and DQB1 were typed in about 629-630 donors, DQA1 in about 510, DPA1 in 600 to 610, and DPB1 in approximately 450. Rather than using new phenotypic data, the later analysis identified candidate immune exposures from TCR beta sequences and from how often those sequences occurred across donors. Across 300 to 500 genotyped donors of the cohort, an average of approximately 220,000 unique TCR beta nucleotide sequences per donor were sequenced, and roughly a sixth of those sequences were non-productive. The study was designed to test whether signatures of past pathogen exposure could be identified by cataloging public T cell receptors. Along with the approximately 700-subject first cohort, a separate validation cohort of about 110 different subjects was used. A later genetic analysis used genome-wide SNP genotypes for about three fifths of the 666 donors, treating that subset as a discovery cohort. About 280 gigabases of sequencing data and around 88 million unique TCR sequences made up an early release that covered approximately 700 HLA-typed donors. Alongside the repertoire data, information on donor age, sex, ethnicity and CMV serostatus was compiled. In an earlier analysis of roughly 600 of the donors, high-throughput TCR beta sequencing was used to judge whether each TCR beta V gene segment behaved as functional or pseudogenic. Both class I and class II loci were covered by HLA typing, at four-digit resolution. To study patterns of TCR occurrence, a later analysis re-analyzed previously published TCR beta repertoires from hundreds of donors and added high-resolution HLA genotyping. The full study reports these points: Broadly in line with IMGT annotations, most TCR beta V segments showed up in productive rearrangements about 87% or about 30% of the time in an earlier analysis of around 600 of the donors. Because counts were too low, 15 to 20 rarely observed V segments, including chromosome 9 orphons, were left out of the earlier analysis of several hundred of the donors. A later analysis found that TCR association rates varied across HLA loci, with DRB1 alleles showing the most associated TCRs and HLA-C alleles the fewest. In a later analysis, HLA-associated TCR beta chains showed more clonal expansion and lower generation probabilities than non-associated chains that were equally common. When HLA alleles, especially DR and DQ, strongly co-occurred, attributing TCR associations to individual alleles was difficult. A total of fewer than 200 TCR beta chains were listed by the study as associated with cytomegalovirus. The classifier was reported to diagnose cytomegalovirus status with high specificity and sensitivity in both the original and validation cohorts. Immune exposure information for the cohort was limited to CMV serostatus. Most TCR sequences were seen in very few donors, while some public TCRs were found in many individuals. Because HLA typing was unavailable for some donors at each locus, only the typed subset was used in association tests. In a later genetic analysis, a missense DCLRE1C variant was associated with V-gene and J-gene trimming of TCR beta chains, and the association was replicated in an independent cohort. Some IMGT-functional V segments, including TRBV6-2 and TRBV6-3, could not be told apart with the 87-base-pair reads, so those segments were excluded. Linkage disequilibrium might explain the correlated functional status among segregating V segments, but an unknown experimental factor could not be excluded. Most CMV-associated TCR beta chains appeared to be HLA-restricted in a later analysis, and the HLA associations seemed to be driven largely by CMV exposure. Specific HLA alleles were associated with 15,000 to 20,000 TCR beta sequences at a false discovery rate of 0.05 in a later analysis. A further reported finding was that TCR beta sequences accurately predicted the HLA-A and HLA-B alleles for most subjects in the first cohort. A later analysis reported that several top co-occurrence clusters appeared linked to parvovirus B19, influenza, CMV and Epstein-Barr virus. It was suggested by the authors that the approach could potentially be generalized to other disease states and immunological phenotypes. The cohort was sequenced for TCR beta chains only, and without alpha or paired-chain data the features that could be detected were limited. A few of the identified cytomegalovirus-associated TCR beta chains were confirmed in vitro to be specific for cytomegalovirus antigens. Presence/absence analyses assumed roughly uniform sequencing depth across donors, an assumption that may not hold. A later genetic analysis reported fewer N-insertions in productive TCRs among donors in an Asian-associated ancestry cluster than the roughly 700-donor mean. A cluster of highly shared sequence variants was judged likely to represent a technical artifact of the sequencing pipeline.

In total, 630 or so healthy bone marrow donors made up the cohort. At the time of sampling, every cohort member was nominally healthy, though immune exposures that went unrecorded were likely present. The donor tested CMV seropositive and was one of the 289 seropositive cohort members. A peripheral blood sample was provided by each donor, and peripheral blood mononuclear cells were used for TCR beta sequencing. Genomic DNA extraction from the blood cell samples was performed with the Qiagen DNeasy Blood Extraction Kit. Library prep was done by the immunoSEQ multiplex PCR assay. A mixture of 60 forward primers for TCR Vbeta segments and 13 reverse primers for TCR Jbeta segments was used in the multiplex PCR. The CDR3 region of rearranged TCR beta genes was amplified from genomic DNA by a multiplex PCR assay. Amplified TCR beta libraries were sequenced as 87-base-pair reads on the Illumina HiSeq System. The authors' analysis ran thus. A later analysis counted 75 million to 100 million unique TCR beta chains across the 666 repertoires, and roughly 9.9 million of these chains were shared by at least two donors. A nearest-neighbor algorithm error-corrected the raw reads and collapsed the reads into unique sequences, merging closely related sequences to remove PCR and sequencing errors. CDR3 sequences were aligned to IMGT reference sequences to assign V, D and J gene segments. Each retained sequence needed at least a six-nucleotide match to both a V gene segment and a J gene segment. A rearrangement counted as productive if the CDR3 had no stop codons and remained in frame with V and J, and every other rearrangement counted as non-productive. CDR3 was defined according to IMGT convention as the region running from the second conserved V-encoded cysteine to the conserved J-encoded phenylalanine. Sequences without an unambiguous match to a single V gene segment were excluded from the earlier analysis of about 600 of the donors. An earlier analysis of 587 of the donors called V segments functional above 56.7% productive rearrangements and segregating when the between-donor standard deviation exceeded 5%. A statistical classification framework was built for diagnosing cytomegalovirus status from the catalog of TCR beta chain sequences. V and J gene assignment, in a later analysis, came from comparing TCR nucleotide sequences with IMGT/GENE-DB human TR gene sequences. The TCRdist pipeline was used in a later analysis to assign CDR3 sequences and most-parsimonious VDJ recombination scenarios. A later analysis defined each TCR beta chain by its CDR3 amino acid sequence plus V-gene family, and excluded reads lacking a unique V-gene family. A later analysis removed 592 highly shared, low-generation-probability nucleotide sequences to deal with suspected cross-contamination and a sequencing artifact. In a later analysis, a clonal expansion index was calculated for each public chain from normalized within-repertoire ranks of inferred template counts. In a later analysis, generation probabilities were computed using a VDJ recombination model fitted to out-of-frame rearrangements, and the results were checked against IGoR. In a later analysis, TCR-TCR, TCR-HLA and TCR-CMV co-occurrence was scored with hypergeometric tests, and a repertoire-size bias correction was applied to TCR pairs. To estimate false discovery rates, a later analysis permuted the HLA or CMV assignments 20 times. A later analysis grouped co-occurring TCRs with DBSCAN, adding TCRdist sequence similarity when clustering within HLA-allele-positive subsets. Co-occurrence clustering excluded repertoires with fewer than 30,000 or more than 120,000 public chains, plus five with anomalous nucleotide sharing. Here the immuneACCESS table is served through TCRdb, limited to in-frame sequences with V and J called. Missing clones are a known gap in these copies; in checked studies unresolved V genes cover under half, and the rest lacks a known reason. V, J and clone size were drawn from that table, and D and trimming were deduced from the DNA. In this sample the table shows roughly 120,000 clones, about 68% of which occur a single time. Over 8.5% of the sample lies in the top ten.

The rearrangement combines TRBV6-1 with TRBJ2-7; TRBD1 is perhaps the D gene, given 5 matching bases. This receptor was identified in a woman aged 40 to 50 in good health and CMV-seropositive. Sequencing was carried out using PBMCs. The nucleotide sequence is given as TGTGCCAGCAGTGAAGCGCAGGGGCAGTACTTC. Its amino acids are CASSEAQGQYF.